Listed below are T cell receptor beta chains from one sample, sequenced in a study of blood T cell repertoires in COVID-19. Method: immunoSEQ multiplex PCR; TCRdb's copy keeps in-frame clones and lacks some. The repertoire holds 200,000 to 250,000 clones, with roughly 75% as singletons. Sequenced input: peripheral blood. The receptors come from a woman in her 70s with acute or convalescent COVID-19. The CDR3 runs from the conserved cysteine through the conserved F or W. The order of the fields is J gene, D gene, clone size, V gene, CDR3 DNA, CDR3 protein. A D gene is named only where the DNA matches it firmly. The listing skips clone size in some rows; elsewhere it reads once, few, many or a size class.

J: TRBJ1-4
D: TRBD1
size: NA
V: TRBV7-2
DNA: TGTGCCAGCAGCGAATCACACGCCCGGACAGGGGAGGAAAAACTGTTTTTT
CDR3: CASSESHARTGEEKLFF

J: TRBJ1-1
D: TRBD1
size: once
V: TRBV29-1
DNA: TGCAGCGTTTTGGGACAGTCGGGTCCCCAAGCTTTCTTT
CDR3: CSVLGQSGPQAFF

J: TRBJ2-7
D: NA
size: once
V: TRBV27
DNA: TGTGCCAGCAGTTTTGGGGACACCCTGTACGAGCAGTACTTC
CDR3: CASSFGDTLYEQYF

J: TRBJ2-5
D: TRBD1
size: NA
V: TRBV14
DNA: TGTGCCAGCAGCCCCGGGAACAGGGGCGCGGGTAGAGAGACCCAGTACTTC
CDR3: CASSPGNRGAGRETQYF

J: TRBJ2-3
D: TRBD2
size: NA
V: TRBV10-3
DNA: TGTGCCATCAGTCTTAGAGCGGGGACTAGCACAGATACGCAGTATTTT
CDR3: CAISLRAGTSTDTQYF

J: TRBJ1-2
D: NA
size: NA
V: TRBV19
DNA: TGTGCCAGTAGTACCGACCAACCGGGGGGGACCTATGGCTACACCTTC
CDR3: CASSTDQPGGTYGYTF

J: TRBJ2-7
D: NA
size: NA
V: TRBV21-1
DNA: TGTGCCAGCAGCAAAGATACAGCCTTCTCCTACGAGCAGTACTTC
CDR3: CASSKDTAFSYEQYF

J: TRBJ1-1
D: TRBD1
size: NA
V: TRBV2
DNA: TGTGCCACCCAAGAATATACGACAGGGGAAACTGAAGCTTTCTTT
CDR3: CATQEYTTGETEAFF

J: TRBJ2-2
D: TRBD2
size: NA
V: TRBV30
DNA: TGTGCCTGGAGTGTTGGGGGGGACACCGGGGAGCTGTTTTTT
CDR3: CAWSVGGDTGELFF

J: TRBJ1-2
D: TRBD1
size: few
V: TRBV27
DNA: TGTGCCAGCAGTTCAGGGACAGGGCTAGACTATGGCTACACCTTC
CDR3: CASSSGTGLDYGYTF

J: TRBJ2-1
D: NA
size: NA
V: TRBV19
DNA: TGTGCCAGTAGTCCAAACCGGGTTTCAAATGAGCAGTTCTTC
CDR3: CASSPNRVSNEQFF

J: TRBJ1-3
D: NA
size: NA
V: TRBV15
DNA: TGTGCCACCAGCAGAGATAACTTCTCTGGAAACACCATATATTTT
CDR3: CATSRDNFSGNTIYF

J: TRBJ1-2
D: TRBD1
size: NA
V: TRBV28
DNA: TGTGCCAGCAGTTCTCCGGGACAGTCGTCTCTAAGCTACACCTTC
CDR3: CASSSPGQSSLSYTF

J: TRBJ1-4
D: NA
size: NA
V: TRBV11-2
DNA: TGTGCCAGCAGCTTACAGAATAATGAAAAACTGTTTTTT
CDR3: CASSLQNNEKLFF

J: TRBJ1-2
D: NA
size: NA
V: TRBV11-2
DNA: TGTGCCAGCAGCTCCCCCGGACAGAGCAGATATGGCTACACCTTC
CDR3: CASSSPGQSRYGYTF

J: TRBJ1-2
D: TRBD1
size: NA
V: TRBV28
DNA: TGTGCCAGCAGTTTGCCAGGGGGCTATGGCTACACCTTC
CDR3: CASSLPGGYGYTF

J: TRBJ1-1
D: NA
size: NA
V: TRBV5-4
DNA: TGTGCCAGCAGCTTGCCGGGGGATCAGAACACTGAAGCTTTCTTT
CDR3: CASSLPGDQNTEAFF

J: TRBJ2-2
D: NA
size: NA
V: TRBV14
DNA: TGTGCCAGCAGCCAAGATCTTGGGCCAAGATGGACCGGGGAGCTGTTTTTT
CDR3: CASSQDLGPRWTGELFF

J: TRBJ2-4
D: NA
size: NA
V: TRBV28
DNA: TGTGCCAGCAGTTTAAAGGGGGCCAAAAACATTCAGTACTTC
CDR3: CASSLKGAKNIQYF

J: TRBJ2-3
D: NA
size: once
V: TRBV9
DNA: TGTGCCAGCAGCGCATTCACAGATACGCAGTATTTT
CDR3: CASSAFTDTQYF

J: TRBJ2-1
D: NA
size: NA
V: TRBV27
DNA: TGTGCCAGCAGTTTGCCCTACTCCGACAATGAGCAGTTCTTC
CDR3: CASSLPYSDNEQFF

J: TRBJ2-5
D: NA
size: NA
V: TRBV3-1/TRBV3-2
DNA: TGTGCCAGCAGCCGGGACTACCAAGAGACCCAGTACTTC
CDR3: CASSRDYQETQYF

J: TRBJ2-5
D: NA
size: NA
V: TRBV6-5
DNA: TGTGCCAGCAGTTGGCTAACGTCGGGGGAGACCCAGTACTTC
CDR3: CASSWLTSGETQYF

J: TRBJ2-7
D: TRBD1
size: NA
V: TRBV5-6
DNA: TGTGCCAGCAGCACGACAGGGAAACACTCCTACGAGCAGTACTTC
CDR3: CASSTTGKHSYEQYF

J: TRBJ1-2
D: TRBD1
size: NA
V: TRBV2
DNA: TGTGCCAGCAGCCCAAGCAGGGGGAACTATGGCTACACCTTC
CDR3: CASSPSRGNYGYTF

J: TRBJ2-7
D: NA
size: NA
V: TRBV5-4
DNA: TGTGCCAGCAGCTTGGCAGGCAGGGGGAGGGAGCAGTACTTC
CDR3: CASSLAGRGREQYF

J: TRBJ2-1
D: TRBD2
size: NA
V: TRBV27
DNA: TGTGCCAGCACCAAAGCGGGAGGGTTCAATGAGCAGTTCTTC
CDR3: CASTKAGGFNEQFF

J: TRBJ1-2
D: NA
size: NA
V: TRBV12-3/TRBV12-4
DNA: TGTGCCAGCAGTTTAGGGGGGGGCTATGGCTACACCTTC
CDR3: CASSLGGGYGYTF

J: TRBJ2-1
D: TRBD1
size: NA
V: TRBV2
DNA: TGTGCCAGCAGCCCTAGGGGGCACAATCAGGATGAGCAGTTCTTC
CDR3: CASSPRGHNQDEQFF

J: TRBJ1-2
D: TRBD1
size: NA
V: TRBV9
DNA: TGTGCCAGCGGGGGGGACAGGGGCTCGACCCCTTGGGGTTACTATGGCTACACCTTC
CDR3: CASGGDRGSTPWGYYGYTF

J: TRBJ2-1
D: NA
size: NA
V: TRBV5-6
DNA: TGTGCCAGCAGCTACGGGAGCGGGTCATCCTACAATGAGCAGTTCTTC
CDR3: CASSYGSGSSYNEQFF